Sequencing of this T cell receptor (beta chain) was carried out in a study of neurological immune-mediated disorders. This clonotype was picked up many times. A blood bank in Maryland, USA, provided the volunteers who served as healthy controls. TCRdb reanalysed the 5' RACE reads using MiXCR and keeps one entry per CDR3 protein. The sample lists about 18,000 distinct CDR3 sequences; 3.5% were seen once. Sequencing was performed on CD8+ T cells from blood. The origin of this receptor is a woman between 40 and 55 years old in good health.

The CDR3 coding sequence is TGTGCCAGCAGCCAAGATCCTTGGACTAGCGGGAGGTATAGCACAGATACGCAGTATTTT. It encodes CASSQDPWTSGRYSTDTQYF. The V and J genes are TRBV3-1 and TRBJ2-3, with 14 bases identical to TRBD2. Germline CDR1 LGHDT, CDR2 YNNKEL (reference sequence). Trimming cost V 0 bases and J 0 bases; bases outside gene matches: 8. The CDR3 runs 20 residues.